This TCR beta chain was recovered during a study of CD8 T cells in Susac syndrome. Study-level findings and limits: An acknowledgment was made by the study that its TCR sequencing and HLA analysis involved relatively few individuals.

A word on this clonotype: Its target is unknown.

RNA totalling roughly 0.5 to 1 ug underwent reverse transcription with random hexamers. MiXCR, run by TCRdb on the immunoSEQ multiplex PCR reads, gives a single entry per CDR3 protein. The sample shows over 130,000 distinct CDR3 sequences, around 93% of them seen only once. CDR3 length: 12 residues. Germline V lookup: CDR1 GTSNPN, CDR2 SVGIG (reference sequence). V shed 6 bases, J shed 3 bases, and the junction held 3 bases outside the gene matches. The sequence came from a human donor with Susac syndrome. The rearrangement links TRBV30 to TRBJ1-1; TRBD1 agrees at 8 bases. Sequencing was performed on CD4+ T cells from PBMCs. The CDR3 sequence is CACEQGDTEAFF. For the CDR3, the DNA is TGTGCCTGCGAACAGGGGGACACTGAAGCTTTCTTT.